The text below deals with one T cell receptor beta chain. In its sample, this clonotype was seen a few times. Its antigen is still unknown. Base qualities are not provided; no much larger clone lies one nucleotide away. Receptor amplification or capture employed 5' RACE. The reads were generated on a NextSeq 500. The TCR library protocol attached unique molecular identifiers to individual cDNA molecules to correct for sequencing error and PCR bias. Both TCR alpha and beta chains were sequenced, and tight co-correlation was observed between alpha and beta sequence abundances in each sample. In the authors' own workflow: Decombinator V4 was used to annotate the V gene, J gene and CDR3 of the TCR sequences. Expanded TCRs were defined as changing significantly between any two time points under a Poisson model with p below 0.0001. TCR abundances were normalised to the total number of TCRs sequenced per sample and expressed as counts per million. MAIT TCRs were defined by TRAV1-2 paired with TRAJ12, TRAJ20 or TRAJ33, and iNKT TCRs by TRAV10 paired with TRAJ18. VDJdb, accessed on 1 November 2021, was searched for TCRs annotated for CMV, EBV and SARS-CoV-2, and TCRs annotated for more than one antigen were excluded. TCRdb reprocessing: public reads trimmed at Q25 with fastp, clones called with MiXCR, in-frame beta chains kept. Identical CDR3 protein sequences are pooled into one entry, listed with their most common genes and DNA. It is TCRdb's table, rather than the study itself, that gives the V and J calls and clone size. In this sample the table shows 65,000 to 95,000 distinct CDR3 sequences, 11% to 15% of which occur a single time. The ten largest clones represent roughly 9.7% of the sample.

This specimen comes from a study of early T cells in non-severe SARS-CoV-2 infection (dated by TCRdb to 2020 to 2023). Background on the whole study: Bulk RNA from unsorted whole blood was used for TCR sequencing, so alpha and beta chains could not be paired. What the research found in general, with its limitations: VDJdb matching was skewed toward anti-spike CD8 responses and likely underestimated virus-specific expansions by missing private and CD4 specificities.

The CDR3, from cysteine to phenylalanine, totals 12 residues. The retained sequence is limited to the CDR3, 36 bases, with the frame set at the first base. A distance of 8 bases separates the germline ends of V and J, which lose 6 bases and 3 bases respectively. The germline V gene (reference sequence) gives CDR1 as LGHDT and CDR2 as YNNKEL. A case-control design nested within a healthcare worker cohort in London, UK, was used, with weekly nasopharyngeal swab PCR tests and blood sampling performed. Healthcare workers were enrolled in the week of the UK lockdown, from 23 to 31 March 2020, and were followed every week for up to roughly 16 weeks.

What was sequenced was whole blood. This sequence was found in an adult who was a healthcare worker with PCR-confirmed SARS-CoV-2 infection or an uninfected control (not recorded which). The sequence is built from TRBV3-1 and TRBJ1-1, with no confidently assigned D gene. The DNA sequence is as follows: TGTGCCAGCAGTCGAGGGTACACTGAAGCTTTCTTT. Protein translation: CASSRGYTEAFF.